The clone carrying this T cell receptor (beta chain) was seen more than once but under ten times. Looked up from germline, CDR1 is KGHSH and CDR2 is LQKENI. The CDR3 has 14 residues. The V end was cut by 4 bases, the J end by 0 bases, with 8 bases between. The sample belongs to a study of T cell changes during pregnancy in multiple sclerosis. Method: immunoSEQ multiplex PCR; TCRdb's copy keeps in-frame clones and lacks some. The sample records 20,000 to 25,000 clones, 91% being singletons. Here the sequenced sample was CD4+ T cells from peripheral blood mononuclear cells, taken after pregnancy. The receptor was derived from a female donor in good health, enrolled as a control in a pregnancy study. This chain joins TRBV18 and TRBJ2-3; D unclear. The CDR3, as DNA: TGTGCCAGCTCACTAACCGGGAGCACAGATACGCAGTATTTT. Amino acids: CASSLTGSTDTQYF.